A single sample gave rise to the 14 T cell receptor beta chains below, sequenced in a study of cytomegalovirus exposure and HLA in healthy donors. PCR amplification relied on 60 Vbeta primers (plus 13 Jbeta primers). The repertoire was sequenced with immunoSEQ multiplex PCR; TCRdb's copy has only in-frame clones and lacks some. This sample has tens of thousands of clones, with more than 60% found just once. The material sequenced was PBMCs. The receptors here all came from a man aged 25-45 years in good health and CMV-seronegative.

The rearrangement uses TRBV28 and TRBJ2-7; 9 bases line up with TRBD2. Germline V gene sequence: CDR1 MDHEN, CDR2 SYDVKM. The CDR3 is 15 residues long. The J segment lost 2 bases and the V segment lost 11 bases, leaving 13 bases of the junction unmatched. In nucleotides, the CDR3 is TGTGCCTCCTCGGGCTCTAGCGGGGTAGCCTACGAGCAGTACTTC. It is translated as CASSGSSGVAYEQYF.

In DNA, the CDR3 is TGTGCCAGTAGTAAGCCAGGTGACCCCTACGAGCAGTACTTC. The encoded protein is CASSKPGDPYEQYF. The chain couples TRBV19 to TRBJ2-7; no reliable D call. V lost 4 bases and J 2 bases, leaving 12 bases between the germline ends. The germline CDR1 and CDR2 sequences are LNHDA and SQIVND (reference sequence). The CDR3 is made up of 14 amino acids.

The rearrangement uses TRBV10-1 and TRBJ2-3; D is unclear. Germline V gene data show CDR1 as WNHNN and CDR2 as SYGVQD (reference sequence). The CDR3 sequence is 14 residues long. V gave up 3 bases and J gave up 2 bases, with 9 bases separating them. This CDR3 is CASSEDYFTDTQYF. CDR3 coding DNA: TGCGCCAGCAGTGAAGATTACTTCACAGATACGCAGTATTTT.

In its sample, this clone was seen a few times. The rearrangement joins TRBV4-3 to TRBJ2-1; maybe TRBD2 (5 bases). Trimming removed 4 bases from V and 0 bases from J, with 16 bases in between. Germline CDR1 and CDR2: LGHNA and YSLEER. The CDR3 sequence is 17 residues long. The CDR3 nucleotides are TGCGCCAGCAGCCGCGTTGGCAGCGGTTTCTCCTACAATGAGCAGTTCTTC. This translates into CASSRVGSGFSYNEQFF.

This clone was observed a few times. The CDR3 loop reads CASGQGLGQPQHF. The CDR3 nucleotides are TGTGCCAGCGGACAGGGTTTGGGTCAGCCCCAGCATTTT. The V gene is TRBV7-9, the J gene TRBJ1-5; 8 bases align to TRBD1. V was pared by 8 bases and J by 6 bases, with 6 bases of the junction left unmatched. In germline, CDR1 is SEHNR, CDR2 FQNEAQ (reference sequence). The CDR3 has 13 residues.

This chain uses TRBV7-9 with TRBJ2-7; 10 positions agree with TRBD1. Germline values: CDR1 SEHNR, CDR2 FQNEAQ (reference sequence). The CDR3 length is 16 residues. After removal of 5 bases from V and 3 bases from J, the junction contained 10 bases not matched to a gene. The DNA of the CDR3 is TGTGCCAGCAGCCCAGGGACAGGGGATCTCATCTACGAGCAGTACTTC. Residues: CASSPGTGDLIYEQYF.

V usage is TRBV7-8 and J usage is TRBJ2-7; D remains unclear. V gave up 4 bases and J gave up 0 bases, with 10 bases separating them. This CDR3 contains 14 residues. CDR1 SGHVS and CDR2 FQNEAQ come from the germline V gene. CDR3 protein: CASSSAGPSYEQYF. CDR3 DNA sequence: TGTGCCAGCAGCTCGGCAGGCCCCTCCTACGAGCAGTACTTC.

The chain recombines TRBV10-3 with TRBJ1-2; TRBD1 agrees at 8 bases. CDR1 is ENHRY, CDR2 SYGVKD, per germline. The junction had 5 bases not matched to a gene; V was cut back by 8 bases and J by 3 bases. The CDR3 length is 13 residues. CDR3 bases: TGTGCCATCTCGTACAGGGGGGACTATGGCTACACCTTC. Its translation: CAISYRGDYGYTF.

This chain links TRBV6-6 with TRBJ2-7, with 14 nucleotides matching TRBD2. This CDR3 comprises 15 residues. The germline gives CDR1 MNHNY, CDR2 SVGAGI (reference sequence). V was pared by 6 bases and J by 4 bases, with 5 bases of the junction left unmatched. CDR3 nucleotide sequence: TGTGCCAGCAGAGAGGGGACTAGCGGGGGTTACGAGCAGTACTTC. Translated, it gives CASREGTSGGYEQYF.

The chain couples TRBV18 to TRBJ1-3, with 7 bases fitting TRBD1. Germline V lookup: CDR1 KGHSH, CDR2 LQKENI. V lost 6 bases and J lost 0; bases outside the gene matches: 8. This CDR3 comprises 16 residues. CDR3 in DNA: TGTGCCAGCTCCTCCTCGGGACAGATCTCTGGAAACACCATATATTTT. This codes for CASSSSGQISGNTIYF.

The chain links TRBV12-5 to TRBJ2-7; D not resolved. The CDR3 is made up of 11 amino acids. Trimming took off 5 bases at V and 3 bases at J, with 5 bases between the two ends. The germline gives CDR1 LGHNT, CDR2 FRNRAP. DNA for the CDR3: TGTGCTAGTGGTCCACACTACGAGCAGTACTTC. The encoded protein is CASGPHYEQYF.

The genes are TRBV28 and TRBJ2-3; D remains ambiguous. Trimming removed 3 bases at V and 0 bases at J, with 13 bases between. The length of the CDR3 is 16 residues. CDR1 and CDR2 from the germline V gene are MDHEN and SYDVKM. CDR3 nucleotide sequence: TGTGCCAGCAGTTTTATGAGCCCCGGGAGCACAGATACGCAGTATTTT. It yields the protein CASSFMSPGSTDTQYF.

This chain connects TRBV9 to TRBJ1-2, with a tentative D call TRBD1 (5 bases). Germline CDR1 reads SGDLS; CDR2 reads YYNGEE. The CDR3 sequence is 15 residues long. Trimming stripped 0 bases from V and 2 bases from J, with 11 bases between. In DNA form, the CDR3 reads TGTGCCAGCAGCGTAGAAGGGGCTTTGAACTATGGCTACACCTTC. Translation gives CASSVEGALNYGYTF. Looking up the rest from reference TRBV9 and TRBJ1-2 gives the full variable domain: DSGVTQTPKHLITATGQRVTLRCSPRSGDLSVYWYQQSLDQGLQFLIQYYNGEERAKGNILERFSAQQFPDLHSELNLSSLELGDSALYFCASSVEGALNYGYTFGSGTRLTVV.

The chain combines TRBV6-5 with TRBJ1-2; perhaps TRBD1 as D (5 bases). Trimming removed 0 bases from V and 3 bases from J, with 8 bases in between. Germline lookup yields CDR1 MNHEY and CDR2 SVGAGI. This CDR3 contains 14 residues. The DNA for the CDR3 is TGTGCCAGCAGTTACTCCCCGGGGGACTATGGCTACACCTTC. It yields the protein CASSYSPGDYGYTF.